This section outlines one T cell receptor beta chain sequence together with its context. Its antigen is not identified. The sample belongs to a study of T cell responses to AZD1222 COVID-19 vaccine. Study-wide results and limits: Two doses of AZD1222 preceded a rise in Spike-specific TCR breadth and depth. Researchers report vaccine-associated CD4 TCRs spanning spike, with dominance at 160-218 and 743-854.

The table came from immunoSEQ multiplex PCR; TCRdb's copy has only in-frame clones and leaves some out. Among 120,000 or so clones listed, 70% to 85% were seen once. V gave up 2 bases and J gave up 3 bases, with 11 bases separating them. There are 16 residues in the CDR3. The germline V gene has CDR1 MNHEY and CDR2 SMNVEV (reference sequence). The specimen was peripheral blood, collected on day 0 of AZD1222 vaccination. V and J are TRBV27 and TRBJ1-6; D is possibly TRBD1 (5 bases). The sequence was collected from an adult in good health. The CDR3 DNA follows: TGTGCCAGCAGTTTAACCGGGACGGACTATAATTCACCCCTCCACTTT. Translated, it gives CASSLTGTDYNSPLHF.